The T cell receptor beta chain described here comes from a study of blood T cell repertoires in COVID-19. Study details: Samples taken during acute and convalescent COVID-19 were collected in the United States, Italy and Spain.

Patients of the Seattle cohort, enrolled during active infection, were followed longitudinally. In germline, CDR1 is MNHEY, CDR2 SVGAGI. CDR3 length: 16 residues. V lost 2 bases to trimming and J lost 7 bases, with 15 bases between them. Profiling relied on immunoSEQ multiplex PCR, and the TCRdb table lists in-frame clones only, not all of them. The table includes some 130,000 clones, approximately 89% detected once. Sequenced input: peripheral blood. The chain employs TRBV6-5 and TRBJ1-6; possibly TRBD1 for D (6 bases). The receptor's source is a woman in her seventies with COVID-19, enrolled during active disease. CDR3 in DNA: TGTGCCAGCAGTTACGCGGGGGCGGCCGAAAATTCACCCCTCCACTTT. Translation gives CASSYAGAAENSPLHF.